Reported below is one TCR beta chain. The data are from a study of cytomegalovirus exposure and HLA in healthy donors. This PCR relied on a set of 60 Vbeta primers and 13 Jbeta primers. Repertoires were generated with immunoSEQ multiplex PCR, while TCRdb's copy carries only in-frame clones and drops some. The data contain about 69,000 clones, about 73% of them singletons. CDR3 length: 16 residues. V dropped 5 bases and J dropped 2; count of bases not matched to a gene: 8. The germline V gene has CDR1 SGHVS and CDR2 FQNEAQ. Sample: PBMCs. The sequence derives from a woman aged 25-40 years in good health and CMV-seronegative. The chain is built from TRBV7-8 and TRBJ2-5; 10 nucleotides agree with TRBD2. CDR3 sequence (DNA): TGTGCCAGCAGCCCCAGCGGGGGGGCGAAACAAGAGACCCAGTACTTC. It specifies CASSPSGGAKQETQYF.